This entry lists 10 T cell receptor beta chains sequenced from one sample in a study of T cells in Graves' hyperthyroidism and ophthalmopathy. From RNA transcripts, TCR beta CDR3 regions were amplified. First-round RT-PCR of the TCR CDR3 relied on the HTBI primer set. One entry per CDR3 protein results from TCRdb running MiXCR on the multiplex PCR reads. The sample carries around 340,000 distinct CDR3 sequences, approximately 15% recorded once. The sequenced material came from blood. These receptors originate from a man aged 25-45 years with Graves' hyperthyroidism.

In this sample, this clonotype turned up a few times. The rearrangement links TRBV9 to TRBJ1-2; no clear D. The germline V and J ends were trimmed by 3 bases and 6 bases, with 9 bases remaining between them. The CDR3 has 12 amino acids. In germline, CDR1 is SGDLS, CDR2 YYNGEE. CDR3 in amino acids: CASSGPTDGYTF. CDR3 nucleotides: TGTGCCAGCAGCGGACCCACGGATGGCTACACCTTC.

J is TRBJ2-2 and V is TRBV28; 9 bases fit TRBD2. The CDR3 is 15 amino acids. Losses at the gene ends were 6 bases for V and 5 bases for J; bases not matched to a gene: 7. CDR1 MDHEN and CDR2 SYDVKM come from the germline V gene. The CDR3: CASRVTGLATGELFF. In DNA form, the CDR3 reads TGTGCCAGCAGAGTGACGGGACTAGCTACCGGGGAGCTGTTTTTT.

In this sample, this clonotype turned up many times. V is TRBV2 and J is TRBJ2-1; 9 bases match TRBD1. Germline V CDR1 and CDR2: SNHLY, FYNNEI. With V trimmed by 4 bases and J by 6 bases, 4 bases remained unmatched. The length of the CDR3 is 14 residues. CDR3 nucleotide sequence: TGTGCCAGCAGTGTGGACAGGGGAGGCAATGAGCAGTTCTTC. This encodes CASSVDRGGNEQFF.

V gene TRBV19 combines with J gene TRBJ2-5, with D perhaps TRBD2 (5 bases). Trimming cost V 3 bases and J 5 bases, with 10 bases left between them. Germline-derived CDR1 and CDR2 are LNHDA and SQIVND (reference sequence). The CDR3 runs 13 residues. CDR3 residues: CASSMSREETQYF. As DNA, the CDR3 is TGTGCCAGTAGTATGTCTAGGGAGGAGACCCAGTACTTC.

For this clonotype: At one end, the junction sequence differs from germline, possibly due to a read error. This chain links TRBV10-3 with TRBJ2-5, with D possibly matching TRBD1 (6 bases). This CDR3 comprises 12 residues. CDR1 ENHRY and CDR2 SYGVKD come from the germline V gene. The CDR3 bases are TGTGCCATCAGTGAGTCTGGTGACAGGTGGGACTTC. Translated: CAISESGDRWDF.

This clonotype was seen only a few times. The rearrangement uses TRBV4-2 and TRBJ2-3; no definite D call. The germline V gene encodes CDR1 LGHNA and CDR2 YNFKEQ. Trimming took 3 bases from V and 6 from J, leaving 16 bases between them. The CDR3 loop spans 15 amino acids. CDR3 in amino acids: CASSQRLSPGDTQYF. The DNA of the CDR3 is TGTGCCAGCAGCCAGCGTTTGAGTCCGGGTGATACGCAGTATTTT.

The V call is TRBV20-1, the J call TRBJ1-3, with D uncertain. CDR3 length equals 13 residues. Trimming took off 5 bases at V and 4 bases at J, with 12 bases between the two ends. Per the germline V gene, CDR1 is DFQATT and CDR2 is SNEGSKA (reference sequence). CDR3 DNA: TGCAGTGCTGCCCGGGGAGGGGGAAACACCATATATTTT. Amino acids: CSAARGGGNTIYF.

In its sample, this clonotype was seen a few times. J is TRBJ2-7 and V is TRBV4-1; TRBD2 matches at 7 bases. The CDR3 is 15 amino acids. V lost 3 bases to trimming and J lost 3 bases; unmatched junction nucleotides: 8. Germline CDR1 reads MGHRA; CDR2 reads YSYEKL. CDR3 protein: CASSQTSSGYYEQYF. Written as DNA, the CDR3 is TGCGCCAGCAGCCAGACTTCTAGCGGATACTACGAGCAGTACTTC.

This clonotype has a count of ten or more. The rearrangement links TRBV29-1 to TRBJ1-1; 7 nucleotides agree with TRBD1. V shed 4 bases, J shed 1 base, and the junction held 3 bases outside the gene matches. Germline values: CDR1 SQVTM, CDR2 ANQGSEA. The CDR3 covers 13 residues. CDR3: CSVVNRGNTEAFF. CDR3 coding DNA: TGCAGCGTTGTTAACAGGGGGAACACTGAAGCTTTCTTT. The whole variable domain, filled in from reference TRBV29-1 and TRBJ1-1, reads SAVISQKPSRDICQRGTSLTIQCQVDSQVTMMFWYRQQPGQSLTLIATANQGSEATYESGFVIDKFPISRPNLTFSTLTVSNMSPEDSSIYLCSVVNRGNTEAFFGQGTRLTVV.

Worth noting for this clonotype: A much more abundant neighbour one base away suggests this may be a read error. V gene TRBV27 combines with J gene TRBJ1-6, with D possibly TRBD1 on 5 matching bases. This CDR3 is built from 17 residues. Germline V gene sequence: CDR1 MNHEY, CDR2 SMNVEV (reference sequence). In nucleotides, the CDR3 is TGTGCCAGCAGTTTATCGCAGGGAAGCTCCTATAATCCACCCCTCCACTTT. Its translation is CASSLSQGSSYNPPLHF.